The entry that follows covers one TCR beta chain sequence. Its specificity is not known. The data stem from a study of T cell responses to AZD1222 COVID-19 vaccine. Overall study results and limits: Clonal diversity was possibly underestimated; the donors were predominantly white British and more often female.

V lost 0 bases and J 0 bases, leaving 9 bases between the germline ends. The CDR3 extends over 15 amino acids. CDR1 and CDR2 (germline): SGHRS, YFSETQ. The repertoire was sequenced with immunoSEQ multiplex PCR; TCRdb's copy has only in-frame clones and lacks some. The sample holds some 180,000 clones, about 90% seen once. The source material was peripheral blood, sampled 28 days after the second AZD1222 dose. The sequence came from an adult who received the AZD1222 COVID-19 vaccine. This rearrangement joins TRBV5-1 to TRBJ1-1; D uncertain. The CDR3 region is CASSLAGALNTEAFF. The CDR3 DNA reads TGCGCCAGCAGCTTGGCAGGAGCCCTGAACACTGAAGCTTTCTTT. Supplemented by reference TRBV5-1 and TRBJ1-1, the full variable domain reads KAGVTQTPRYLIKTRGQQVTLSCSPISGHRSVSWYQQTPGQGLQFLFEYFSETQRNKGNFPGRFSGRQFSNSRSEMNVSTLELGDSALYLCASSLAGALNTEAFFGQGTRLTVV.